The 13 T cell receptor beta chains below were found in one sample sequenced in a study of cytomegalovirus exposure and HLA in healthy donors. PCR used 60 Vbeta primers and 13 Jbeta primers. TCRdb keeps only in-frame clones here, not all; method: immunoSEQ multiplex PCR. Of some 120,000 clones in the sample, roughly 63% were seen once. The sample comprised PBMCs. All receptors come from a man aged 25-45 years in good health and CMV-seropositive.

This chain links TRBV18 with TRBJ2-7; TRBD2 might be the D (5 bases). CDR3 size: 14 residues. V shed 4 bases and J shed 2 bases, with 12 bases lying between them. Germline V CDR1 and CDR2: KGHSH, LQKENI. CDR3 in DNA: TGTGCCAGCTCACTAACGGTGACTACCTACGAGCAGTACTTC. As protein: CASSLTVTTYEQYF.

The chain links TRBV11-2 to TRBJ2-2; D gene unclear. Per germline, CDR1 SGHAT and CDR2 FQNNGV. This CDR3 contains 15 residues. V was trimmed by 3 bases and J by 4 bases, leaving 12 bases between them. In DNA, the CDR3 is TGTGCCAGCAGCTTCAATCCGACTGCCACCGGGGAGCTGTTTTTT. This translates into CASSFNPTATGELFF.

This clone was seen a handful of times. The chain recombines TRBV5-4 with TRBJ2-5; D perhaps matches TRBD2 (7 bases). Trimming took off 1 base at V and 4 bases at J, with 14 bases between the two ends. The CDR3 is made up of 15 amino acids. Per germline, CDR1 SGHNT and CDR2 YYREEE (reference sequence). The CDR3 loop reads CASSLPGGLRETQYF. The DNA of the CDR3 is TGTGCCAGCAGCTTGCCGGGGGGCCTCCGAGAGACCCAGTACTTC.

The CDR3 protein is CASSFISGTAQETQYF. The DNA for the CDR3 is TGTGCCAGCAGCTTTATCAGTGGGACAGCCCAAGAGACCCAGTACTTC. The gene calls are TRBV5-4 and TRBJ2-5; 7 bases line up with TRBD1. Unmatched junction bases numbered 8, after V lost 2 bases and J lost 1 base. The CDR3 covers 16 residues. The germline gives CDR1 SGHNT, CDR2 YYREEE (reference sequence). Looking up the rest from reference TRBV5-4 and TRBJ2-5 gives the full variable domain: ETGVTQSPTHLIKTRGQQVTLRCSSQSGHNTVSWYQQALGQGPQFIFQYYREEENGRGNFPPRFSGLQFPNYSSELNVNALELDDSALYLCASSFISGTAQETQYFGPGTRLLVL.

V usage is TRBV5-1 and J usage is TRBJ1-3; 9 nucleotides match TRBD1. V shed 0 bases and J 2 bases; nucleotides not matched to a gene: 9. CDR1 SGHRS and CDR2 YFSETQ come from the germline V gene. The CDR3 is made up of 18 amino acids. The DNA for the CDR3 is TGCGCCAGCAGCTTGGACGGGACAGGGTACTTCCCTGGAAACACCATATATTTT. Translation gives CASSLDGTGYFPGNTIYF.

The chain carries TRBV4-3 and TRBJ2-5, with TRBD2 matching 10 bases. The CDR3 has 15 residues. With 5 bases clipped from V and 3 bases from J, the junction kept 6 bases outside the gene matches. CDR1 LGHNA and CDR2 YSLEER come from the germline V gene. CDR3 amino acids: CASSIRLAGEETQYF. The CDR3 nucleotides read TGCGCCAGCAGCATTCGTCTAGCGGGAGAAGAGACCCAGTACTTC.

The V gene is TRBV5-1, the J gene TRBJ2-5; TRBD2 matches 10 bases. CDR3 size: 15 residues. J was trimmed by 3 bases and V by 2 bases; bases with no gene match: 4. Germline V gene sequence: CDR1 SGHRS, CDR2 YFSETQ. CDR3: CASSLSGTSEETQYF. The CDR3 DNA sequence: TGCGCCAGCAGCTTATCCGGGACTAGCGAAGAGACCCAGTACTTC.

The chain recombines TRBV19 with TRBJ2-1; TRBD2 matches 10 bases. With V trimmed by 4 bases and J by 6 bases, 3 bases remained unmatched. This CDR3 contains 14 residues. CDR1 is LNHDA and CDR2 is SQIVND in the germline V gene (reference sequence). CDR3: CASSTGTSVNEQFF. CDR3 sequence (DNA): TGTGCCAGTAGTACCGGGACTAGCGTCAATGAGCAGTTCTTC.

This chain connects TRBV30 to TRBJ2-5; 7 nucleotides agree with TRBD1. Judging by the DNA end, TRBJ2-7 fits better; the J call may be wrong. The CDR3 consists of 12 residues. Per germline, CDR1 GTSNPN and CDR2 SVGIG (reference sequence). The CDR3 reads CAWGTDAYEQYF. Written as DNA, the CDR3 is TGTGCCTGGGGGACAGACGCCTACGAGCAGTACTTC.

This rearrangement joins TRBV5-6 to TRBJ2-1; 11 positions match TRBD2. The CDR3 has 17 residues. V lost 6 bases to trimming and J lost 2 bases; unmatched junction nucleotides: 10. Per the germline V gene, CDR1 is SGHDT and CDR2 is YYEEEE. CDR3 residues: CASNRPLTSGTYNEQFF. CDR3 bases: TGTGCCAGCAACCGACCCTTGACTAGCGGGACCTACAATGAGCAGTTCTTC.

CDR3 residues: CASSSAGQPNEKLFF. CDR3 coding DNA: TGCGCCAGCAGCTCGGCGGGACAGCCTAATGAAAAACTGTTTTTT. The J gene is TRBJ1-4, the V gene TRBV5-1; TRBD1 aligns across 7 bases. Germline CDR1 reads SGHRS; CDR2 reads YFSETQ. CDR3 size: 15 residues. Unmatched junction bases numbered 5, after V lost 3 bases and J lost 3 bases.

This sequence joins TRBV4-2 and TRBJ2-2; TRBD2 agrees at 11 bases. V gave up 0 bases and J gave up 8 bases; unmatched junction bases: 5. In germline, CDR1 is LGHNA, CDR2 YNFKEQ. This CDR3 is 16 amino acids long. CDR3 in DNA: TGTGCCAGCAGCCAAGATGCACTAGCGGGAGCTGGGGAGCTGTTTTTT. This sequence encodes CASSQDALAGAGELFF.

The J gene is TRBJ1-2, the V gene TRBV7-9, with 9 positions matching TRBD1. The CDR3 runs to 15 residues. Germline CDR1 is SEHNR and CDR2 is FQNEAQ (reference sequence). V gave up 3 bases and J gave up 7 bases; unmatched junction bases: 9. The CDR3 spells CASSFRDRVFSGYTF. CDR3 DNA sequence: TGTGCCAGCAGCTTCCGGGACAGGGTTTTCTCTGGCTACACCTTC.